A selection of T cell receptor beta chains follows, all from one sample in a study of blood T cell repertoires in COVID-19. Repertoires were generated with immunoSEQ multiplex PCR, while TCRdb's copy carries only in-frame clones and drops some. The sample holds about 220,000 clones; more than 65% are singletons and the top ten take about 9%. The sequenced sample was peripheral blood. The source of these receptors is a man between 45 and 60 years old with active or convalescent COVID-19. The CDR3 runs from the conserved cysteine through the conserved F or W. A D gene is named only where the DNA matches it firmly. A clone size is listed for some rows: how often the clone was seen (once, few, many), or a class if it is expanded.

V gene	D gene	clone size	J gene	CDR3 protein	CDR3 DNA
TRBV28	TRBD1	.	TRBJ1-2	CASSRDRGLYGYTF	TGTGCCAGCAGCCGGGACAGGGGGCTCTATGGCTACACCTTC
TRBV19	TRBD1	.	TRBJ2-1	CASTSYRGPPGNEQFF	TGTGCCAGTACCAGCTACAGGGGCCCCCCGGGCAATGAGCAGTTCTTC
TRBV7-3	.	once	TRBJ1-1	CASSLMEGSTEAFF	TGTGCCAGCAGCTTAATGGAAGGGAGCACTGAAGCTTTCTTT
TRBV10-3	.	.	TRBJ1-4	CAISTGLWEKLFF	TGTGCCATCAGCACGGGACTCTGGGAAAAACTGTTTTTT
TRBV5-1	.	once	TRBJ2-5	CASSLMSQETQYF	TGCGCCAGCAGCTTGATGAGCCAAGAGACCCAGTACTTC
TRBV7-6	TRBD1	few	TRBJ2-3	CASSRQGAQTDTQYF	TGTGCCAGCAGCAGACAGGGGGCGCAGACAGATACGCAGTATTTT
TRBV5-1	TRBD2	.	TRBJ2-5	CASTHSGDGETQYF	TGCGCCAGCACCCACAGCGGGGATGGGGAGACCCAGTACTTC
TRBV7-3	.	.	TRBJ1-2	CASSLRQAHGYTF	TGTGCCAGCAGCTTAAGACAGGCTCACGGCTACACCTTC
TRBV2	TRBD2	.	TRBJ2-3	CASRTLGGGITDTQYF	TGTGCCAGCAGGACCCTCGGGGGGGGGATCACAGATACGCAGTATTTT
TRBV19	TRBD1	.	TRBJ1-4	CASSSPGQPSNEKLFF	TGTGCCAGTAGTTCGCCGGGACAGCCTTCTAATGAAAAACTGTTTTTT
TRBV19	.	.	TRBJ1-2	CASSIVRGISYGYTF	TGTGCCAGTAGTATAGTTCGGGGAATCTCCTATGGCTACACCTTC
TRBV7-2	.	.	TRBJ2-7	CASSLVPGLYEQYF	TGTGCCAGCAGCTTAGTTCCGGGACTCTACGAGCAGTACTTC
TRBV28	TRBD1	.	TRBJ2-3	CASSSGTDFTQYF	TGTGCCAGCAGTTCGGGGACAGATTTTACGCAGTATTTT
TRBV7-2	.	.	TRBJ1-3	CASSLVEGLDTIYF	TGTGCCAGCAGCTTAGTGGAGGGGTTGGACACCATATATTTT
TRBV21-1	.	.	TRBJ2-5	CASSKGDCQETQYF	TGTGCCAGCAGCAAAGGGGACTGTCAAGAGACCCAGTACTTC
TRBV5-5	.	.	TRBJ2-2	CASSLAPGDTGELFF	TGTGCCAGCAGCTTGGCCCCAGGGGATACCGGGGAGCTGTTTTTT
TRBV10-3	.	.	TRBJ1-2	CAISESVGGQNYGYTF	TGTGCCATCAGTGAGTCTGTTGGCGGGCAGAACTATGGCTACACCTTC
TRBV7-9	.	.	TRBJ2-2	CASTGPTSTGELFF	TGTGCCAGCACCGGTCCTACCTCCACCGGGGAGCTGTTTTTT
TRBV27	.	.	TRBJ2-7	CASSPPYRQYEQYF	TGTGCCAGCAGCCCGCCTTACAGACAATACGAGCAGTACTTC
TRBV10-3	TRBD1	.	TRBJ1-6	CAIQGGSGSPLHF	TGTGCCATCCAGGGGGGAAGCGGTTCACCCCTCCACTTT
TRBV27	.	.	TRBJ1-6	CASSFGPGAGYSPLHF	TGTGCCAGCAGTTTTGGCCCCGGAGCGGGGTATTCACCCCTCCACTTT
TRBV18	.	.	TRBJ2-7	CASSPIEGVIYEQYF	TGTGCCAGCTCACCAATCGAGGGAGTAATCTACGAGCAGTACTTC
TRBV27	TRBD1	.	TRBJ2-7	CASSSDRGVSEQYF	TGTGCCAGCAGCTCTGACAGGGGGGTGAGCGAGCAGTACTTC
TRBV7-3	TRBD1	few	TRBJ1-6	CASSPTGADNSPLHF	TGTGCCAGCAGTCCGACAGGGGCCGATAATTCACCCCTCCACTTT
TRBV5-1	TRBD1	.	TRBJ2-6	CASSLVGQGAGANVLTF	TGCGCCAGCAGCTTGGTGGGACAGGGAGCTGGGGCCAACGTCCTGACTTTC
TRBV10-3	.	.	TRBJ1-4	CAISEYGSTNEKLFF	TGTGCCATCAGTGAGTACGGTTCAACTAATGAAAAACTGTTTTTT
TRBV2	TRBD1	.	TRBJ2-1	CASIIGQGGLEQFF	TGTGCCAGCATTATCGGACAGGGGGGTCTTGAGCAGTTCTTC
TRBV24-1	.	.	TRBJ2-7	CATSGTEGGREQYF	TGTGCCACCAGTGGCACGGAGGGGGGGCGGGAGCAGTACTTC
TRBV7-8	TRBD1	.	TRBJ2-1	CASSLRSPGQGERDEQFF	TGTGCCAGCAGCTTAAGGTCACCAGGTCAGGGGGAAAGGGATGAGCAGTTCTTC
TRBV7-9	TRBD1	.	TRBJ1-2	CAARQGAAGYTF	TGTGCCGCACGACAGGGGGCGGCTGGCTACACCTTC
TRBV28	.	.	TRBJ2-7	CASSLPLSYEQYF	TGTGCCAGCAGTTTACCACTCTCCTACGAGCAGTACTTC
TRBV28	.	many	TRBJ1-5	CASSYLQGSNQPQHF	TGTGCCAGCAGTTACCTACAGGGTTCCAATCAGCCCCAGCATTTT
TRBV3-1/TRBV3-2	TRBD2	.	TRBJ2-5	CASSDTSGGAGETQYF	TGTGCCAGCAGCGACACTAGCGGGGGGGCTGGGGAGACCCAGTACTTC
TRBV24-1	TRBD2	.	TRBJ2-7	CATSAVLAGGRYEQYF	TGTGCCACCAGTGCGGTGCTAGCGGGAGGTCGCTACGAGCAGTACTTC
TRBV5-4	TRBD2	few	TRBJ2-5	CASSLISGGSGQETQYF	TGTGCCAGCAGCTTGATCTCTGGCGGGAGTGGGCAAGAGACCCAGTACTTC
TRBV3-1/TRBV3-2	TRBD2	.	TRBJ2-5	CASSLRLAGDGETQYF	TGTGCCAGCAGCTTAAGACTAGCGGGGGACGGGGAGACCCAGTACTTC
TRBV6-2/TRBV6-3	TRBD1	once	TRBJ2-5	CASSPRQGSETQYF	TGTGCCAGCAGTCCCCGACAGGGTTCAGAGACCCAGTACTTC
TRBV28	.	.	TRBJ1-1	CASSARPAGGNTEAFF	TGTGCCAGCAGTGCCAGACCAGCGGGGGGGAACACTGAAGCTTTCTTT
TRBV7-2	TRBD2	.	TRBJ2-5	CASSSGTFGKTQYF	TGTGCCAGCTCTAGCGGGACCTTCGGGAAGACCCAGTACTTC
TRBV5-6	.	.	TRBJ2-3	CASTSETAGATDTQYF	TGTGCCAGCACCTCAGAAACGGCGGGGGCCACAGATACGCAGTATTTT
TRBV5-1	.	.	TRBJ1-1	CASSLAQGQTPNTEAFF	TGCGCCAGCAGCTTGGCCCAAGGACAGACTCCTAACACTGAAGCTTTCTTT
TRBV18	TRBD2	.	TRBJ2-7	CASSQVAGTSGIEQYF	TGTGCCAGCTCGCAGGTTGCCGGGACTAGCGGGATCGAGCAGTACTTC
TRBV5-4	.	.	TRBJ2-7	CASSYSPLGSGEQYF	TGTGCCAGCAGCTACTCCCCTTTGGGTTCGGGGGAGCAGTACTTC
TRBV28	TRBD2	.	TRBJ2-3	CASSLGTSGSTDTQYF	TGTGCCAGCAGTTTAGGGACTAGCGGAAGCACAGATACGCAGTATTTT
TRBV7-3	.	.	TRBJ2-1	CASSISGTYNEQFF	TGTGCCAGCAGCATTAGCGGAACCTACAATGAGCAGTTCTTC
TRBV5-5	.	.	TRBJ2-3	CASSLAPVSTDTQYF	TGTGCCAGCAGCTTGGCCCCAGTTAGCACAGATACGCAGTATTTT
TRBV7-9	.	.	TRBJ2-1	CASSLGLARGDEQFF	TGTGCCAGCAGCTTAGGCCTAGCGAGGGGCGATGAGCAGTTCTTC
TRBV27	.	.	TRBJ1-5	CAAGRGSQPQHF	TGTGCCGCGGGGAGGGGGAGTCAGCCCCAGCATTTT
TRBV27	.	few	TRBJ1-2	CASSPIWPARGGGYTF	TGTGCCAGCAGTCCCATATGGCCAGCCCGCGGGGGTGGCTACACCTTC
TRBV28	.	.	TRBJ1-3	CASSAWRMGSGNTIYF	TGTGCCAGCAGTGCCTGGAGAATGGGTTCAGGAAACACCATATATTTT
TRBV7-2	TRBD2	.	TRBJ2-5	CASSLDTAGGHLKWETQYF	TGTGCCAGCAGCTTAGATACGGCGGGGGGACACTTGAAGTGGGAGACCCAGTACTTC
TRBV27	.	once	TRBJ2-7	CASNIRSYEQYF	TGTGCCAGCAACATACGCTCCTACGAGCAGTACTTC
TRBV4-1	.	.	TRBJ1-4	CASSQVPSAVGKLFF	TGCGCCAGCAGCCAAGTACCGAGTGCTGTTGGAAAACTGTTTTTT